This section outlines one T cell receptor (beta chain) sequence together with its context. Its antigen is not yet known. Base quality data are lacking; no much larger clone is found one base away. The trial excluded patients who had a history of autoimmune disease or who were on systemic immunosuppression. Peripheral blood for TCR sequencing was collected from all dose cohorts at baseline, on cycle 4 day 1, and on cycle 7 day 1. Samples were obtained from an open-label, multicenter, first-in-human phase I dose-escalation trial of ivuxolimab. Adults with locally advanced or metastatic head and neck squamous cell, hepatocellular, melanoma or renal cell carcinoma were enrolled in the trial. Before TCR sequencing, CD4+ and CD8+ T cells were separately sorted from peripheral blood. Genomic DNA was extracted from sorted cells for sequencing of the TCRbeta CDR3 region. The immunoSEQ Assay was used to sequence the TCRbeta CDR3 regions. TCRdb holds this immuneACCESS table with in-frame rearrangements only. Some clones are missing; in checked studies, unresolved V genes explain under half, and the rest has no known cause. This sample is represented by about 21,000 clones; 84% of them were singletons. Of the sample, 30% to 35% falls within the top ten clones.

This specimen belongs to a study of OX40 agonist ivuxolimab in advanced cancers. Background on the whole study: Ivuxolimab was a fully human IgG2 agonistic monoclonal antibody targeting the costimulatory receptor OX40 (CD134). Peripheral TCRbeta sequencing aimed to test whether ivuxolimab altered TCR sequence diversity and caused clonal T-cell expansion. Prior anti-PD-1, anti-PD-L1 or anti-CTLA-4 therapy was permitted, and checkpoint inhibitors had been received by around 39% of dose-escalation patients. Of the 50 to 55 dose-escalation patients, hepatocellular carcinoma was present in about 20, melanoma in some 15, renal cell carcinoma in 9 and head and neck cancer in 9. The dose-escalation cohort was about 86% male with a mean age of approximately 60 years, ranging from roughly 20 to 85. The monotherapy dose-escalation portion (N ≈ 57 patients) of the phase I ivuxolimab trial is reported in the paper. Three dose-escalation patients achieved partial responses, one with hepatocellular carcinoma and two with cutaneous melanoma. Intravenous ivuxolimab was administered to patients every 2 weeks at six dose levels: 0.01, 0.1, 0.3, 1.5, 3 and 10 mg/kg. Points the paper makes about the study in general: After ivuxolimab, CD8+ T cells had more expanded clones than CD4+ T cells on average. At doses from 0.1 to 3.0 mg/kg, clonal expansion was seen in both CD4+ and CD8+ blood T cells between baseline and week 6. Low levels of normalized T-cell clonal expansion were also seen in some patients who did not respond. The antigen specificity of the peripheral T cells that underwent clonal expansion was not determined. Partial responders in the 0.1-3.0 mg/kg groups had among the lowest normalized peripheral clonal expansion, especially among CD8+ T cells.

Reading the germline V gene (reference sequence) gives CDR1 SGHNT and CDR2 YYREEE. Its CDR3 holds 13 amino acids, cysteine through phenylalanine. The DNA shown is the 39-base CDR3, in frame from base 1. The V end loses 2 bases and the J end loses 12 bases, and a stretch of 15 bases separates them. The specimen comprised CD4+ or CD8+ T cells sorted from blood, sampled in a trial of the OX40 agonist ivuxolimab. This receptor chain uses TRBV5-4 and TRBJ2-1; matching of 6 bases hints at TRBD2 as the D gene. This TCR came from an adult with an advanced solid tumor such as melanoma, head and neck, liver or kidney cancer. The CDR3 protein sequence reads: CASSFWRVSVQFF. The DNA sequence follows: TGTGCCAGCAGCTTTTGGAGGGTGTCTGTGCAGTTCTTC.